This T cell receptor beta chain emerged from a study of response to subunit inactivated influenza vaccine. Comment on this clonotype: What it binds is not known.

The V end was cut by 4 bases, the J end by 7 bases, with 21 bases between. From germline, CDR1 is SGDLS and CDR2 YYNGEE. The CDR3 runs to 16 residues. The study's findings and limits: That few new T cells are recruited by each seasonal influenza vaccination was the authors' suggestion.

TCRdb passed the RT-PCR reads through MiXCR, listing each CDR3 protein once. Of around 520,000 distinct CDR3 sequences in the sample, 25% were seen once. This receptor was taken from a middle-aged man who received an inactivated influenza vaccine. This chain links TRBV9 with TRBJ2-1; D might be TRBD2 (5 bases). The sequenced sample was CD4+ T cells sorted from PBMCs, obtained more than 4 days after vaccination. This CDR3 reads CASSPRGLGQWNEQFF. CDR3 nucleotides: TGTGCCAGCAGCCCCAGAGGACTGGGCCAATGGAATGAGCAGTTCTTC.